This T cell receptor (beta chain) comes out of a study of T cells after posttransplantation cyclophosphamide. Treatment was busulfan-fludarabine conditioning, a marrow graft, and cyclophosphamide on days +3 and +4. Some clones are missing from TCRdb's copy, which holds only in-frame ones; the method was immunoSEQ multiplex PCR. The sample has 1,500 to 2,000 clones; over 60% are singletons. Germline V CDR1 and CDR2: SNHLY, FYNNEI. J gave up 1 base and V 4 bases, and 6 bases lay outside the gene matches. There are 15 residues in the CDR3. This clone was picked up a small number of times. This clonotype was obtained from a male patient younger than 45 who received an allogeneic stem cell transplant from a related donor, was CMV-positive, and had acute GVHD only. Some of the T cells might come from the graft donor. The V and J genes are TRBV2 and TRBJ1-1; TRBD1 aligns across 7 bases. Sequenced here: CD8+ T cells sorted from PBMCs, sampled after allogeneic stem cell transplant with posttransplant cyclophosphamide. CDR3 sequence reads: CASSVGTAANTEAFF. The CDR3, as DNA: TGTGCCAGCAGTGTCGGGACAGCCGCGAACACTGAAGCTTTCTTT.